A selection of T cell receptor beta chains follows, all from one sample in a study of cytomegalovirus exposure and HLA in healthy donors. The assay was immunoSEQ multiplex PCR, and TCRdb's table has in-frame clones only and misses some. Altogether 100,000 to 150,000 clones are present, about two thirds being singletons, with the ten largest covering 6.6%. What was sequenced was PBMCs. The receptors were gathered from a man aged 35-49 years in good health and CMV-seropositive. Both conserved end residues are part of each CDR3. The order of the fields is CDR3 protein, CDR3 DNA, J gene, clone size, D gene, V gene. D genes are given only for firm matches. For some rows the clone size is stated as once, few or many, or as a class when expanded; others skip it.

cdr3_aa: CASSAGTSGGEQFF; cdr3_nt: TGTGCCAGCAGTGCAGGGACTAGCGGGGGTGAGCAGTTCTTC; j_call: TRBJ2-1; clone_size: .; d_call: TRBD2; v_call: TRBV6-1
cdr3_aa: CASSLVGAYEQYF; cdr3_nt: TGTGCCAGCAGTTTAGTAGGAGCCTACGAGCAGTACTTC; j_call: TRBJ2-7; clone_size: .; d_call: .; v_call: TRBV28
cdr3_aa: CASSPRGASSYEQYF; cdr3_nt: TGTGCCAGCAGTCCCCGGGGGGCTAGCTCCTACGAGCAGTACTTC; j_call: TRBJ2-7; clone_size: few; d_call: .; v_call: TRBV28
cdr3_aa: CASSEPYAGQGRYEQYF; cdr3_nt: TGTGCCAGCAGTGAACCTTATGCGGGACAGGGCCGCTACGAGCAGTACTTC; j_call: TRBJ2-7; clone_size: .; d_call: TRBD1; v_call: TRBV25-1
cdr3_aa: CASSSAGDVGEQYF; cdr3_nt: TGTGCCAGCAGTTCAGCGGGAGATGTAGGCGAGCAGTACTTC; j_call: TRBJ2-7; clone_size: once; d_call: TRBD2; v_call: TRBV27
cdr3_aa: CASSLRLAGRLKGTGELFF; cdr3_nt: TGTGCCAGCAGCTTAAGACTAGCGGGCCGTTTGAAGGGAACCGGGGAGCTGTTTTTT; j_call: TRBJ2-2; clone_size: .; d_call: TRBD2; v_call: TRBV7-6
cdr3_aa: CASGLQARTDTQYF; cdr3_nt: TGTGCTAGTGGTCTTCAGGCCCGCACAGATACGCAGTATTTT; j_call: TRBJ2-3; clone_size: .; d_call: .; v_call: TRBV12-5
cdr3_aa: CAHEREGYNEQFF; cdr3_nt: TGTGCCCATGAGCGGGAGGGCTACAATGAGCAGTTCTTC; j_call: TRBJ2-1; clone_size: once; d_call: TRBD2; v_call: TRBV30
cdr3_aa: CASAHRERSGELFF; cdr3_nt: TGTGCCAGCGCCCACAGGGAACGGTCCGGGGAGCTGTTTTTT; j_call: TRBJ2-2; clone_size: .; d_call: .; v_call: TRBV18
cdr3_aa: CASSGSDRGNTGELFF; cdr3_nt: TGTGCCAGCAGTGGGTCCGACAGGGGGAACACCGGGGAGCTGTTTTTT; j_call: TRBJ2-2; clone_size: .; d_call: TRBD1; v_call: TRBV6-1
cdr3_aa: CASSGRGEQFF; cdr3_nt: TGTGCCAGCAGTGGCAGGGGTGAGCAGTTCTTC; j_call: TRBJ2-1; clone_size: few; d_call: .; v_call: TRBV2
cdr3_aa: CASKQILAGLNPMYF; cdr3_nt: TGTGCCAGCAAGCAAATCCTAGCGGGGTTGAACCCGATGTACTTC; j_call: TRBJ2-7; clone_size: few; d_call: TRBD2; v_call: TRBV6-5
cdr3_aa: CASSLAGVGSYNEQFF; cdr3_nt: TGTGCCAGCAGCTTGGCCGGGGTAGGGTCCTACAATGAGCAGTTCTTC; j_call: TRBJ2-1; clone_size: .; d_call: .; v_call: TRBV5-4
cdr3_aa: CASRVEGGLATTDTQYF; cdr3_nt: TGCGCCAGCAGGGTAGAGGGAGGACTCGCCACCACAGATACGCAGTATTTT; j_call: TRBJ2-3; clone_size: .; d_call: .; v_call: TRBV10-2
cdr3_aa: CASGQGFGNTIYF; cdr3_nt: TGTGCTAGTGGTCAGGGGTTTGGAAACACCATATATTTT; j_call: TRBJ1-3; clone_size: .; d_call: .; v_call: TRBV12-5
cdr3_aa: CASSSSNEKLFF; cdr3_nt: TGTGCCAGCTCCTCCAGTAATGAAAAACTGTTTTTT; j_call: TRBJ1-4; clone_size: .; d_call: .; v_call: TRBV7-9
cdr3_aa: CASSPRGQETQYF; cdr3_nt: TGTGCCAGCTCACCTCGAGGCCAAGAGACCCAGTACTTC; j_call: TRBJ2-5; clone_size: .; d_call: .; v_call: TRBV18
cdr3_aa: CASSYTSGEWDEQFF; cdr3_nt: TGTGCCAGCAGCTATACTAGCGGCGAGTGGGATGAGCAGTTCTTC; j_call: TRBJ2-1; clone_size: .; d_call: TRBD2; v_call: TRBV28
cdr3_aa: CASSLARGDQPQHF; cdr3_nt: TGTGCCAGCAGCTTAGCACGGGGTGATCAGCCCCAGCATTTT; j_call: TRBJ1-5; clone_size: .; d_call: .; v_call: TRBV7-9
cdr3_aa: CSSRQDRGWTEAFF; cdr3_nt: TGTTCCAGCAGACAGGACAGGGGGTGGACTGAAGCTTTCTTT; j_call: TRBJ1-1; clone_size: .; d_call: TRBD1; v_call: TRBV7-9
cdr3_aa: CASSDRTGLRNTEAFF; cdr3_nt: TGTGCCAGCAGTGACCGGACAGGGTTGAGGAACACTGAAGCTTTCTTT; j_call: TRBJ1-1; clone_size: .; d_call: TRBD1; v_call: TRBV9
cdr3_aa: CASSEGDNQPQHF; cdr3_nt: TGCGCCAGCTCCGAGGGGGACAATCAGCCCCAGCATTTT; j_call: TRBJ1-5; clone_size: .; d_call: .; v_call: TRBV5-1
cdr3_aa: CASSEYRAGYTF; cdr3_nt: TGTGCCAGCAGTGAGTACAGGGCTGGCTACACCTTC; j_call: TRBJ1-2; clone_size: .; d_call: .; v_call: TRBV6-1
cdr3_aa: CASSQEPMTPTNTGELFF; cdr3_nt: TGCGCCAGCAGCCAAGAACCGATGACACCGACGAACACCGGGGAGCTGTTTTTT; j_call: TRBJ2-2; clone_size: .; d_call: .; v_call: TRBV4-1
cdr3_aa: CASRKRADTQYF; cdr3_nt: TGCGCCAGCCGAAAGAGGGCAGATACGCAGTATTTT; j_call: TRBJ2-3; clone_size: .; d_call: .; v_call: TRBV5-1
cdr3_aa: CASSHRGYNEQFF; cdr3_nt: TGCGCCAGCAGCCACAGGGGTTACAATGAGCAGTTCTTC; j_call: TRBJ2-1; clone_size: .; d_call: TRBD1; v_call: TRBV5-1
cdr3_aa: CASSLSRGHQPQHF; cdr3_nt: TGTGCCAGCAGTTTGAGCAGGGGGCATCAGCCCCAGCATTTT; j_call: TRBJ1-5; clone_size: few; d_call: TRBD1; v_call: TRBV27
cdr3_aa: CASSLDRWDTQYF; cdr3_nt: TGTGCCAGCAGCTTAGATCGGTGGGATACGCAGTATTTT; j_call: TRBJ2-3; clone_size: .; d_call: .; v_call: TRBV11-3
cdr3_aa: CASSSSFWTGDYEQYF; cdr3_nt: TGTGCCAGCAGCTCTAGCTTTTGGACAGGGGACTACGAGCAGTACTTC; j_call: TRBJ2-7; clone_size: .; d_call: TRBD1; v_call: TRBV7-9
cdr3_aa: CASSGTVAREQYF; cdr3_nt: TGTGCCAGTAGCGGGACAGTGGCTCGCGAGCAGTACTTC; j_call: TRBJ2-7; clone_size: .; d_call: TRBD1; v_call: TRBV19
cdr3_aa: CASSEWTGNQPQHF; cdr3_nt: TGTGCCAGCAGTGAATGGACAGGTAATCAGCCCCAGCATTTT; j_call: TRBJ1-5; clone_size: once; d_call: TRBD1; v_call: TRBV25-1
cdr3_aa: CASSFNRIDGYTF; cdr3_nt: TGTGCCAGCAGTTTCAACAGGATCGATGGCTACACCTTC; j_call: TRBJ1-2; clone_size: .; d_call: .; v_call: TRBV27
cdr3_aa: CASSHRAGETQYF; cdr3_nt: TGTGCCAGCTCGCACAGGGCTGGGGAGACCCAGTACTTC; j_call: TRBJ2-5; clone_size: .; d_call: .; v_call: TRBV18
cdr3_aa: CSVARDRPNTGELFF; cdr3_nt: TGCAGCGTTGCAAGGGACAGGCCTAACACCGGGGAGCTGTTTTTT; j_call: TRBJ2-2; clone_size: once; d_call: TRBD1; v_call: TRBV29-1
cdr3_aa: CASSANLGTSYEQYF; cdr3_nt: TGCGCCAGCAGTGCAAATCTCGGGACAAGTTACGAGCAGTACTTC; j_call: TRBJ2-7; clone_size: .; d_call: .; v_call: TRBV10-1
cdr3_aa: CASSDPDQREGPYNEQFF; cdr3_nt: TGTGCCAGCAGTGACCCGGATCAGCGGGAGGGTCCCTACAATGAGCAGTTCTTC; j_call: TRBJ2-1; clone_size: .; d_call: TRBD2; v_call: TRBV2
cdr3_aa: CASSDRDRDSYEQYF; cdr3_nt: TGTGCCAGCAGCGACCGGGACAGGGACTCCTACGAGCAGTACTTC; j_call: TRBJ2-7; clone_size: .; d_call: TRBD1; v_call: TRBV7-9
cdr3_aa: CASSFGMGSGLAGVEQYF; cdr3_nt: TGTGCCAGCAGCTTTGGAATGGGTTCGGGACTAGCGGGAGTTGAGCAGTACTTC; j_call: TRBJ2-7; clone_size: .; d_call: TRBD2; v_call: TRBV5-4
cdr3_aa: CASSPGTGLATGELFF; cdr3_nt: TGTGCCAGCAGCCCCGGGACAGGGTTGGCCACCGGGGAGCTGTTTTTT; j_call: TRBJ2-2; clone_size: .; d_call: TRBD1; v_call: TRBV2
cdr3_aa: CALTGAVSPLHF; cdr3_nt: TGTGCCTTAACAGGGGCCGTCTCACCCCTCCACTTT; j_call: TRBJ1-6; clone_size: .; d_call: TRBD1; v_call: TRBV6-1
cdr3_aa: CASSANLKPGTGDNEQFF; cdr3_nt: TGTGCCAGCAGCGCCAACCTTAAACCCGGGACAGGGGATAATGAGCAGTTCTTC; j_call: TRBJ2-1; clone_size: .; d_call: TRBD1; v_call: TRBV9
cdr3_aa: CASSSPSGRKYNEQFF; cdr3_nt: TGTGCCAGCAGTTCTCCTAGCGGGAGGAAGTACAATGAGCAGTTCTTC; j_call: TRBJ2-1; clone_size: .; d_call: TRBD2; v_call: TRBV28
cdr3_aa: CAISELLGSTSGRKTDTQYF; cdr3_nt: TGTGCCATCAGTGAGCTGCTGGGTTCCACTAGCGGGAGGAAGACAGATACGCAGTATTTT; j_call: TRBJ2-3; clone_size: .; d_call: TRBD2; v_call: TRBV10-3
cdr3_aa: CASSTPHAPTSFYNEQFF; cdr3_nt: TGTGCCAGCAGCACCCCTCACGCGCCGACTAGTTTCTACAATGAGCAGTTCTTC; j_call: TRBJ2-1; clone_size: .; d_call: .; v_call: TRBV28
cdr3_aa: CASSYRQGARDGYTF; cdr3_nt: TGTGCCAGCAGTTACAGGCAGGGGGCGCGTGATGGCTACACCTTC; j_call: TRBJ1-2; clone_size: .; d_call: TRBD1; v_call: TRBV6-5
cdr3_aa: CASTPNRVQETQYF; cdr3_nt: TGCGCCAGCACCCCGAACAGGGTACAAGAGACCCAGTACTTC; j_call: TRBJ2-5; clone_size: .; d_call: .; v_call: TRBV5-1
cdr3_aa: CASSQEPPAGVLYEQYF; cdr3_nt: TGCGCCAGCAGCCAAGAACCACCAGCGGGGGTGCTCTACGAGCAGTACTTC; j_call: TRBJ2-7; clone_size: .; d_call: TRBD2; v_call: TRBV4-1
cdr3_aa: CASSSYLRGGEQYF; cdr3_nt: TGTGCCAGCAGCTCGTACCTCAGGGGTGGTGAGCAGTACTTC; j_call: TRBJ2-7; clone_size: .; d_call: .; v_call: TRBV7-9
cdr3_aa: CASSDRVGTVSYEQYF; cdr3_nt: TGTGCCAGCAGCGACCGAGTCGGGACAGTCTCCTACGAGCAGTACTTC; j_call: TRBJ2-7; clone_size: .; d_call: TRBD1; v_call: TRBV7-6
cdr3_aa: CASSLNAGETQYF; cdr3_nt: TGTGCCAGCAGCTTAAATGCAGGAGAGACCCAGTACTTC; j_call: TRBJ2-5; clone_size: .; d_call: .; v_call: TRBV7-9
cdr3_aa: CAKGDRDRIYEQYF; cdr3_nt: TGTGCCAAGGGGGATCGGGACAGGATCTACGAGCAGTACTTC; j_call: TRBJ2-7; clone_size: once; d_call: TRBD1; v_call: TRBV6-1
cdr3_aa: CASSPTGENSPLHF; cdr3_nt: TGTGCCAGCAGTCCGACAGGGGAGAATTCACCCCTCCACTTT; j_call: TRBJ1-6; clone_size: .; d_call: TRBD1; v_call: TRBV6-6
cdr3_aa: CASSKPVGTGGNTEAFF; cdr3_nt: TGTGCCAGCTCTAAGCCCGTAGGGACAGGGGGAAACACTGAAGCTTTCTTT; j_call: TRBJ1-1; clone_size: few; d_call: TRBD1; v_call: TRBV18